A selection of T cell receptor beta chains follows, all from one sample in a study of cytomegalovirus exposure and HLA in healthy donors. TCRdb's copy holds only in-frame clones and misses some; the assay was immunoSEQ multiplex PCR. The sample has hundreds of thousands of clones; 86% are singletons. Sample: PBMCs. Source of these receptors: a young woman in good health and CMV-seronegative. The CDR3 runs from the conserved cysteine through the conserved F or W. A D gene is named only where the DNA matches it firmly. Where a row states a size, it is once, few, many or the class of an expanded clone; other rows omit it.

v_call: TRBV6-1
clone_size: -
j_call: TRBJ1-1
d_call: -
cdr3_aa: CATREALNTEAFF
cdr3_nt: TGTGCCACCCGGGAGGCCCTGAACACTGAAGCTTTCTTT

v_call: TRBV11-2
clone_size: -
j_call: TRBJ1-2
d_call: -
cdr3_aa: CASSFDRSINYGYTF
cdr3_nt: TGTGCCAGCAGCTTTGACAGGTCCATTAACTATGGCTACACCTTC

v_call: TRBV19
clone_size: once
j_call: TRBJ2-7
d_call: TRBD2
cdr3_aa: CASSFKGLAYSYEQYF
cdr3_nt: TGTGCCAGTAGCTTCAAGGGACTAGCGTACTCCTACGAGCAGTACTTC

v_call: TRBV5-6
clone_size: -
j_call: TRBJ1-1
d_call: -
cdr3_aa: CASSRTAAAEAFF
cdr3_nt: TGTGCCAGCAGCCGGACAGCAGCGGCCGAAGCTTTCTTT

v_call: TRBV10-1
clone_size: -
j_call: TRBJ2-1
d_call: TRBD2
cdr3_aa: CASSETSGGASEQFF
cdr3_nt: TGCGCCAGCAGCGAGACTAGCGGGGGGGCCAGTGAGCAGTTCTTC

v_call: TRBV5-1
clone_size: -
j_call: TRBJ2-7
d_call: -
cdr3_aa: CASSLAREVPYEQYF
cdr3_nt: TGCGCCAGCAGCTTGGCCAGGGAAGTACCCTACGAGCAGTACTTC

v_call: TRBV27
clone_size: -
j_call: TRBJ2-5
d_call: TRBD1
cdr3_aa: CASGSAGGGKETQYF
cdr3_nt: TGTGCCAGCGGAAGTGCAGGGGGCGGGAAAGAGACCCAGTACTTC

v_call: TRBV6-4
clone_size: -
j_call: TRBJ2-1
d_call: TRBD2
cdr3_aa: CASRNASGGDNEQFF
cdr3_nt: TGTGCCAGCAGGAACGCTAGCGGGGGTGACAATGAGCAGTTCTTC

v_call: TRBV4-1
clone_size: once
j_call: TRBJ2-7
d_call: TRBD1
cdr3_aa: CASSQTWDRSPFEQYF
cdr3_nt: TGCGCCAGCAGCCAGACCTGGGACAGGTCCCCCTTCGAGCAGTACTTC

v_call: TRBV27
clone_size: -
j_call: TRBJ2-1
d_call: -
cdr3_aa: CATKPGNFYNEQFF
cdr3_nt: TGTGCCACCAAGCCGGGGAACTTCTACAATGAGCAGTTCTTC

v_call: TRBV2
clone_size: once
j_call: TRBJ1-6
d_call: TRBD1
cdr3_aa: CASRLTGGRDFNSPLHF
cdr3_nt: TGTGCCAGCAGGTTGACAGGGGGGCGCGACTTTAATTCACCCCTCCACTTT

v_call: TRBV6-1
clone_size: -
j_call: TRBJ1-1
d_call: -
cdr3_aa: CASSEFGGRNTEAFF
cdr3_nt: TGTGCCAGCAGTGAATTCGGAGGTCGGAACACTGAAGCTTTCTTT

v_call: TRBV5-1
clone_size: -
j_call: TRBJ1-4
d_call: TRBD1
cdr3_aa: CASSLWATGTGGVEEKLFF
cdr3_nt: TGCGCCAGCAGCTTGTGGGCAACCGGGACAGGGGGCGTCGAGGAAAAACTGTTTTTT

v_call: TRBV7-9
clone_size: -
j_call: TRBJ1-2
d_call: TRBD1
cdr3_aa: CASSPTGGISYTF
cdr3_nt: TGTGCCAGCAGCCCGACAGGGGGTATAAGCTACACCTTC

v_call: TRBV7-6
clone_size: -
j_call: TRBJ2-1
d_call: TRBD1
cdr3_aa: CASSLGRGQADEQFF
cdr3_nt: TGTGCCAGCAGCTTAGGCAGGGGGCAGGCCGATGAGCAGTTCTTC

v_call: TRBV27
clone_size: -
j_call: TRBJ2-7
d_call: -
cdr3_aa: CASSLSFGFFYEQYF
cdr3_nt: TGTGCCAGCAGTTTATCATTCGGGTTCTTCTACGAGCAGTACTTC

v_call: TRBV9
clone_size: -
j_call: TRBJ1-1
d_call: -
cdr3_aa: CASTDAGNTEAFF
cdr3_nt: TGTGCCAGCACCGACGCGGGGAACACTGAAGCTTTCTTT

v_call: TRBV5-1
clone_size: -
j_call: TRBJ2-3
d_call: TRBD1
cdr3_aa: CASSSGQGPDTQYF
cdr3_nt: TGCGCCAGCAGCTCCGGACAGGGACCAGATACGCAGTATTTT

v_call: TRBV5-1
clone_size: -
j_call: TRBJ2-7
d_call: -
cdr3_aa: CASSARGLKISYEQYF
cdr3_nt: TGCGCCAGCAGTGCCCGAGGGCTTAAAATCTCCTACGAGCAGTACTTC

v_call: TRBV28
clone_size: -
j_call: TRBJ1-5
d_call: -
cdr3_aa: CASSLLDGGEPQHF
cdr3_nt: TGTGCCAGCAGTTTACTCGACGGGGGGGAGCCCCAGCATTTT

v_call: TRBV19
clone_size: -
j_call: TRBJ2-1
d_call: -
cdr3_aa: CASSTTGYNEQFF
cdr3_nt: TGTGCCAGTAGTACTACAGGATACAATGAGCAGTTCTTC

v_call: TRBV4-2
clone_size: -
j_call: TRBJ2-2
d_call: TRBD1
cdr3_aa: CASSQETGQGARGELFF
cdr3_nt: TGTGCCAGCAGCCAAGAAACCGGACAGGGGGCGCGGGGGGAGCTGTTTTTT

v_call: TRBV18
clone_size: -
j_call: TRBJ1-2
d_call: TRBD1
cdr3_aa: CASSLLSGTGGDGYTF
cdr3_nt: TGTGCCAGCTCACTTCTTTCCGGGACAGGGGGCGACGGCTACACCTTC

v_call: TRBV27
clone_size: -
j_call: TRBJ2-1
d_call: TRBD1
cdr3_aa: CASSILGQAQANYNEQFF
cdr3_nt: TGTGCCAGCAGTATCTTGGGACAGGCCCAGGCAAACTACAATGAGCAGTTCTTC